Below, 27 T cell receptor beta chains from the same sample are listed, as sequenced in a study of blood T cell repertoires in COVID-19. The data were produced by immunoSEQ multiplex PCR, yet TCRdb's version contains in-frame clones alone and is incomplete. The sample has 70,000 to 95,000 clones; around 85% are singletons. Sequenced: peripheral blood. The receptors here all came from a woman in her 70s with active or convalescent COVID-19.

The rearrangement joins TRBV7-8 to TRBJ1-1; TRBD1 matches at 8 bases. The CDR3 covers 15 residues. V trimming: 5 bases; J trimming: 2 bases; junction bases outside the gene matches: 7. Germline V lookup: CDR1 SGHVS, CDR2 FQNEAQ. CDR3 amino acids: CASSHPGQANTEAFF. CDR3 nucleotide sequence: TGTGCCAGCAGCCACCCGGGACAGGCCAACACTGAAGCTTTCTTT. Filled out from reference TRBV7-8 and TRBJ1-1, the complete variable domain reads GAGVSQSPRYKVAKRGQDVALRCDPISGHVSLFWYQQALGQGPEFLTYFQNEAQLDKSGLPSDRFFAERPEGSVSTLKIQRTQQEDSAVYLCASSHPGQANTEAFFGQGTRLTVV.

This chain joins TRBV3-1 (or the pseudogene TRBV3-2) and TRBJ1-2; 8 bases are shared with TRBD1. With 1 base clipped from V and 8 bases from J, the junction kept 6 bases outside the gene matches. Germline V gene data show CDR1 as LGHDT and CDR2 as YNNKEL (reference sequence). The CDR3 totals 14 residues. Written as DNA, the CDR3 is TGTGCCAGCAGCCAAGGAAGGACAGGGACGGGCTACACCTTC. Translated, it gives CASSQGRTGTGYTF.

The CDR3 DNA follows: TGTGCCAGCAGCTTAAGCGGGACAGGGGCCTACGAGCAGTACTTC. Translating it yields CASSLSGTGAYEQYF. J is TRBJ2-7 and V is TRBV5-4, with TRBD1 matching 10 bases. Germline V lookup: CDR1 SGHNT, CDR2 YYREEE (reference sequence). The CDR3 extends over 15 amino acids. V was clipped by 2 bases and J by 2 bases; unmatched bases: 4.

This chain links TRBV5-4 with TRBJ1-2; 7 bases fit TRBD1. The germline gives CDR1 SGHNT, CDR2 YYREEE (reference sequence). V trimming: 4 bases; J trimming: 3 bases; junction bases outside the gene matches: 9. This CDR3 is built from 15 residues. CDR3 residues: CASSPSRGGDYGYTF. CDR3 sequence (DNA): TGTGCCAGCAGCCCAAGTAGAGGGGGCGACTATGGCTACACCTTC. The full variable domain, its missing parts supplied by reference TRBV5-4 and TRBJ1-2, is ETGVTQSPTHLIKTRGQQVTLRCSSQSGHNTVSWYQQALGQGPQFIFQYYREEENGRGNFPPRFSGLQFPNYSSELNVNALELDDSALYLCASSPSRGGDYGYTFGSGTRLTVV.

This chain uses TRBV7-2 with TRBJ1-4, with unresolved D. The V and J ends lost 3 bases and 8 bases respectively, with 13 bases between them. There are 14 residues in the CDR3. Looked up from germline, CDR1 is SGHTA and CDR2 is FQGNSA. The CDR3 spells CASSFRGYQEKLFF. As DNA, the CDR3 is TGTGCCAGCAGCTTCCGGGGATATCAGGAAAAACTGTTTTTT.

The rearrangement uses TRBV4-3 and TRBJ1-5; D is unresolved. Germline CDR1 reads LGHNA; CDR2 reads YSLEER. Trimming shortened V by 0 bases and J by 0 bases, and 9 bases separated the two germline ends. The CDR3 sequence is 16 residues long. Here the CDR3 DNA reads TGCGCCAGCAGCCAAGATTGGGCAGATAGCAATCAGCCCCAGCATTTT. Protein: CASSQDWADSNQPQHF.

V is TRBV5-1 and J is TRBJ2-5, with 11 bases aligning to TRBD1. The CDR3 extends over 16 amino acids. Germline CDR1 is SGHRS and CDR2 is YFSETQ. With 4 bases clipped from V and 4 bases from J, the junction kept 9 bases outside the gene matches. The chain's CDR3 is CASSSRTGGIIETQYF. The CDR3 bases are TGCGCCAGCAGCAGCAGGACAGGGGGCATTATAGAGACCCAGTACTTC. The full variable domain, its missing parts supplied by reference TRBV5-1 and TRBJ2-5, is KAGVTQTPRYLIKTRGQQVTLSCSPISGHRSVSWYQQTPGQGLQFLFEYFSETQRNKGNFPGRFSGRQFSNSRSEMNVSTLELGDSALYLCASSSRTGGIIETQYFGPGTRLLVL.

The chain joins TRBV7-8 to TRBJ1-2; TRBD1 is a possible D gene (5 bases). CDR3 length: 15 amino acids. Trimming took off 2 bases at V and 0 bases at J, with 10 bases between the two ends. CDR1 is SGHVS and CDR2 is FQNEAQ in the germline V gene. CDR3 coding DNA: TGTGCCAGCAGCTTACAGGGCAGGGCTAACTATGGCTACACCTTC. As protein: CASSLQGRANYGYTF.

The chain recombines TRBV24-1 with TRBJ1-2; TRBD1 might be the D (6 bases). The V end was cut by 5 bases, the J end by 7 bases, with 16 bases between. CDR1 KGHDR and CDR2 SFDVKD come from the germline V gene. The CDR3 contains 14 residues. CDR3 DNA: TGTGCCACCAGTGCCGGCGGGGGGCGAAGTGGCTACACCTTC. Its protein is CATSAGGGRSGYTF.

V is TRBV28 and J is TRBJ1-5, with no clear D. V was shortened by 2 bases and J by 4 bases, with 15 bases between the two germline ends. There are 16 residues in the CDR3. Germline V gene sequence: CDR1 MDHEN, CDR2 SYDVKM. The CDR3 DNA reads TGTGCCAGCAGTTTAAAAAAGGGTTTAGCGAATCAGCCCCAGCATTTT. Translated, it gives CASSLKKGLANQPQHF.

The rearrangement uses TRBV3-1 (or the pseudogene TRBV3-2) and TRBJ1-1, with D possibly being TRBD1 (6 bases). In germline, CDR1 is LGHDT, CDR2 YNNKEL (reference sequence). The germline V and J ends were trimmed by 0 bases and 11 bases, with 16 bases remaining between them. This CDR3 has 14 residues. The CDR3 sequence is CASSQDGRGGRAFF. The DNA of the CDR3 is TGTGCCAGCAGCCAAGACGGCCGCGGGGGCCGGGCTTTCTTT.

The rearrangement links TRBV5-1 to TRBJ1-1; D unclear. The length of the CDR3 is 15 residues. Trimming stripped 3 bases from V and 8 bases from J, with 20 bases between. Germline CDR1 SGHRS, CDR2 YFSETQ. CDR3 in amino acids: CASSSTFALGLEAFF. As DNA, the CDR3 is TGCGCCAGCAGCTCTACCTTTGCCCTGGGCCTCGAAGCTTTCTTT.

The J gene is TRBJ2-5, the V gene TRBV5-4, with a tentative D call TRBD2 (7 bases). Germline CDR1 is SGHNT and CDR2 is YYREEE (reference sequence). This CDR3 has 15 residues. V was cut by 3 bases and J by 5 bases, with 17 bases left in between. As DNA, the CDR3 is TGTGCCAGCAGCTGGGCTGGGGGGGCCGGGGAGACCCAGTACTTC. The encoded protein is CASSWAGGAGETQYF.

The chain uses TRBV9 and TRBJ2-1, with D possibly TRBD2 on 6 matching bases. The ends were cut back, 3 bases at V and 1 base at J, with 11 bases in the middle. Per germline, CDR1 SGDLS and CDR2 YYNGEE. The length of the CDR3 is 15 residues. The CDR3: CASSGGGVSYNEQFF. CDR3 nucleotides: TGTGCCAGCAGCGGAGGAGGGGTGTCCTACAATGAGCAGTTCTTC.

The chain links TRBV6-5 to TRBJ2-1; D may be TRBD1 (5 bases). Germline CDR1 and CDR2: MNHEY and SVGAGI. Trimming pared 11 bases from V and 0 bases from J, leaving 14 bases between. This CDR3 has 14 amino acids. CDR3 amino acids: CAAGRGSSYNEQFF. Here the CDR3 DNA reads TGTGCCGCCGGAAGGGGAAGCTCCTACAATGAGCAGTTCTTC.

This clone appeared once. The rearrangement joins TRBV4-2 to TRBJ2-2; a weak D match, TRBD2 (5 bases). Germline V gene lookup returns CDR1 LGHNA and CDR2 YNFKEQ. The CDR3 has 18 residues. V lost 0 bases, J lost 4 bases, and 18 bases lay in between. The CDR3 loop reads CASSQDFQSRGSTGELFF. The CDR3 nucleotides are TGTGCCAGCAGCCAAGATTTCCAGTCTCGGGGTAGCACCGGGGAGCTGTTTTTT.

This clone appeared many times. V is TRBV28 and J is TRBJ1-6; D not certain. Trimming left V 3 bases short and J 7 bases short, with 13 bases between. The CDR3 contains 15 residues. Looked up from germline, CDR1 is MDHEN and CDR2 is SYDVKM. The CDR3 DNA is TGTGCCAGCAGTTTGTCGGGGTTGTTAAATTCACCCCTCCACTTT. Encoded protein: CASSLSGLLNSPLHF.

The chain uses TRBV4-1 and TRBJ2-1, with TRBD1 matching over 8 bases. V lost 1 base, J lost 7 bases, and 9 bases stayed unmatched. In germline, CDR1 is MGHRA, CDR2 YSYEKL. The CDR3 totals 16 residues. The CDR3 protein is CASSQGGRGRYNEQFF. The DNA for the CDR3 is TGCGCCAGCAGCCAAGGAGGCAGGGGGCGATATAATGAGCAGTTCTTC.

This clone was counted only a few times. V and J are TRBV4-2 and TRBJ1-6, with D possibly TRBD1 on 5 matching bases. The CDR3 covers 15 residues. Trimming left V 0 bases short and J 8 bases short, with 11 bases between. Germline V gene sequence: CDR1 LGHNA, CDR2 YNFKEQ. The CDR3 region has the DNA TGTGCCAGCAGCCAAGATAGGGGTAACGATTCACCCCTCCACTTT. Translated, it gives CASSQDRGNDSPLHF.

The V call is TRBV5-5, the J call TRBJ2-2; 7 bases match TRBD1. With 2 bases clipped from V and 2 bases from J, the junction kept 6 bases outside the gene matches. Germline CDR1 reads SGHKS; CDR2 reads YYEKEE (reference sequence). This CDR3 comprises 16 residues. The CDR3 spells CASSLPGTANTGELFF. CDR3 nucleotides: TGTGCCAGCAGCTTACCCGGGACAGCAAACACCGGGGAGCTGTTTTTT.

The chain employs TRBV6-1 and TRBJ1-5; 9 nucleotides line up with TRBD1. J lost 7 bases, V lost 3 bases, and 4 bases had no gene match. Germline assignment: CDR1 MNHNS and CDR2 SASEGT. The CDR3 totals 14 residues. CDR3 residues: CASSEGTGNQPQHF. The CDR3 DNA is TGTGCCAGCAGTGAGGGGACAGGGAACCAGCCCCAGCATTTT.

The chain combines TRBV7-2 with TRBJ2-2, with TRBD2 identical over 7 bases. The CDR3 extends over 15 amino acids. After removal of 2 bases from V and 4 bases from J, the junction contained 4 bases not matched to a gene. The V gene's germline CDR1 is SGHTA and CDR2 FQGNSA. For the CDR3, the DNA is TGTGCCAGCAGCTTATGGGGCGGGAGCACCGGGGAGCTGTTTTTT. It is translated as CASSLWGGSTGELFF.

The gene calls are TRBV6-5 and TRBJ1-3; D might be TRBD1 (5 bases). Germline-derived CDR1 and CDR2 are MNHEY and SVGAGI. Trimming stripped 6 bases from V and 2 bases from J, with 11 bases between. The CDR3 has 14 amino acids. The CDR3 DNA sequence: TGTGCCAGCAGCTCCCAGGGTACTGGAAACACCATATATTTT. Protein: CASSSQGTGNTIYF.

This chain uses TRBV4-2 with TRBJ2-7, with 10 bases matching TRBD2. Germline CDR1 reads LGHNA; CDR2 reads YNFKEQ. This CDR3 has 18 amino acids. Trimming at V came to 0 bases and at J to 0 bases, leaving 8 bases not matched to a gene. The CDR3 nucleotides read TGTGCCAGCAGCCAAGATGTCCAGCGGGGGGGATCCTCCTACGAGCAGTACTTC. It encodes CASSQDVQRGGSSYEQYF.

This clone was observed a few times. V gene TRBV12-3 or TRBV12-4 combines with J gene TRBJ2-2; maybe TRBD2 (6 bases). Trimming cost V 8 bases and J 4 bases, with 8 bases left between them. CDR3 size: 12 residues. The DNA of the CDR3 is TGTGCCAGCTTGGGGGGCACCGGGGAGCTGTTTTTT. It translates to CASLGGTGELFF.

This sequence joins TRBV3-1 (or the pseudogene TRBV3-2) and TRBJ1-1; no reliable D call. The CDR3 covers 14 residues. Trimming removed 4 bases at V and 0 bases at J, with 9 bases between. Germline CDR1 and CDR2: LGHDT and YNNKEL (reference sequence). In nucleotides, the CDR3 is TGTGCCAGCAGCCCCCTCGGGGTGAACACTGAAGCTTTCTTT. Translation gives CASSPLGVNTEAFF.

This chain joins TRBV14 and TRBJ2-7; 9 positions agree with TRBD2. The CDR3 contains 16 residues. Germline V gene data show CDR1 as SGHDN and CDR2 as FVKESK. V trimming: 1 base; J trimming: 2 bases; junction bases outside the gene matches: 6. The CDR3 reads CASSQGLAGNTYEQYF. The CDR3, as DNA: TGTGCCAGCAGCCAAGGCCTAGCGGGGAACACCTACGAGCAGTACTTC.